Below, 30 T cell receptor beta chains from the same sample are listed, as sequenced in a study of Tregs in tolerant kidney transplant recipients. TCRdb's copy holds only in-frame clones and misses some; the assay was immunoSEQ multiplex PCR. The sample has 15,000 to 20,000 clones; over 50% are singletons. No antigen has been assigned to these receptors. The specimen was Tregs from blood cultured with allogeneic cells. The receptors originated from a human donor in good health.

About this clone itself: This may arise from a read error, as a much more abundant clone is one base away. Other DNA sequences within the sample encode an identical CDR3. CDR3 in DNA: TGTGCCACTAGCAGAAACCGGGGGAGGCGTACGCAGTATTTT. Translating it yields CATSRNRGRRTQYF. This rearrangement joins TRBV15 to TRBJ2-3; possible D gene TRBD2, 6 bases. Looked up from germline, CDR1 is LNHNV and CDR2 is YYDKDF (reference sequence). The CDR3 has 14 residues.

This clone came up a few times. V usage is TRBV18 and J usage is TRBJ2-5, with 10 nucleotides matching TRBD2. This CDR3 spans 15 amino acids. V lost 2 bases, J lost 1 base, and 1 base stayed unmatched. Germline V gene data show CDR1 as KGHSH and CDR2 as LQKENI. This CDR3 reads CASSPLAGGQETQYF. CDR3 nucleotide sequence: TGTGCCAGCTCACCATTAGCGGGGGGCCAAGAGACCCAGTACTTC.

CDR3 residues: CASSLIAGSEQYF. The CDR3 bases are TGTGCCAGCAGCTTAATAGCGGGAAGTGAGCAGTACTTC. This rearrangement joins TRBV7-3 to TRBJ2-7; TRBD2 aligns across 8 bases. Unmatched junction bases numbered 3, after V lost 1 base and J lost 7 bases. CDR1 SGHTA and CDR2 FQGTGA come from the germline V gene. The CDR3 has 13 amino acids. Full variable domain (remainder filled in from reference TRBV7-3 and TRBJ2-7): GAGVSQTPSNKVTEKGKYVELRCDPISGHTALYWYRQSLGQGPEFLIYFQGTGAADDSGLPNDRFFAVRPEGSVSTLKIQRTERGDSAVYLCASSLIAGSEQYFGPGTRLTVT.

V and J are TRBV29-1 and TRBJ1-1; D call uncertain. The V gene lost 3 bases and the J gene lost 0 bases, with 20 bases spanning the gap. Germline lookup yields CDR1 SQVTM and CDR2 ANQGSEA. This CDR3 comprises 17 residues. CDR3 DNA sequence: TGCAGCGTTGATGGCAGAAGGGCTGGGATTATGAACACTGAAGCTTTCTTT. Residues: CSVDGRRAGIMNTEAFF. The variable domain in full, completed from reference TRBV29-1 and TRBJ1-1, reads SAVISQKPSRDICQRGTSLTIQCQVDSQVTMMFWYRQQPGQSLTLIATANQGSEATYESGFVIDKFPISRPNLTFSTLTVSNMSPEDSSIYLCSVDGRRAGIMNTEAFFGQGTRLTVV.

V gene TRBV7-2 combines with J gene TRBJ1-5; D is uncertain. Trimming removed 3 bases at V and 3 bases at J, with 3 bases between. The CDR3 spans 12 residues. CDR1 and CDR2 from the germline V gene are SGHTA and FQGNSA. CDR3 protein: CASSFNNQPQHF. In DNA form, the CDR3 reads TGTGCCAGCAGCTTCAACAATCAGCCCCAGCATTTT.

This clone was counted between two and nine times. The chain combines TRBV4-1 with TRBJ1-1; 7 nucleotides match TRBD1. The CDR3 sequence is 15 residues long. J lost 0 bases, V lost 5 bases, and 6 bases had no gene match. Per germline, CDR1 MGHRA and CDR2 YSYEKL. The DNA for the CDR3 is TGCGCCAGCAGCTTTCGACAGGGCTTGAACACTGAAGCTTTCTTT. Translating gives CASSFRQGLNTEAFF.

The chain is built from TRBV5-1 and TRBJ1-6; 9 bases agree with TRBD1. Germline-derived CDR1 and CDR2 are SGHRS and YFSETQ. The J segment lost 8 bases and the V segment lost 5 bases, leaving 2 bases of the junction unmatched. This CDR3 is built from 13 residues. For the CDR3, the DNA is TGCGCCAGCAGGGGACAGGGTGATTCACCCCTCCACTTT. Its translation is CASRGQGDSPLHF.

V is TRBV7-9 and J is TRBJ2-7; TRBD1 aligns across 9 bases. Germline CDR1 SEHNR, CDR2 FQNEAQ (reference sequence). Unmatched junction bases numbered 8, after V lost 1 base and J lost 1 base. The length of the CDR3 is 17 residues. The CDR3 DNA reads as TGTGCCAGCAGCTTAGGTCACTGGACAGGGGCTTCCTACGAGCAGTACTTC. It translates to CASSLGHWTGASYEQYF.

The sample holds a few counts of this clone. The chain uses TRBV6-5 and TRBJ2-7; 7 bases line up with TRBD1. The germline V gene encodes CDR1 MNHEY and CDR2 SVGAGI. The V gene end was trimmed by 2 bases and the J gene end by 6 bases; junction bases not matched to a gene: 7. The CDR3 totals 14 residues. CDR3 DNA: TGTGCCAGCAGTTACCTCCGGACAGGAGGCGAGCAGTACTTC. This gives the protein CASSYLRTGGEQYF.

Judged by abundance, this clone is medium-sized. The V and J genes are TRBV7-3 and TRBJ1-1, with D unclear. The V end was cut by 0 bases, the J end by 5 bases, with 7 bases between. Germline loops: CDR1 SGHTA, CDR2 FQGTGA. The CDR3 length is 13 residues. The CDR3 nucleotides read TGTGCCAGCAGCTTAACCCCAGTGACTGAAGCTTTCTTT. Residues: CASSLTPVTEAFF.

This clone was counted at least ten times. The V and J genes are TRBV2 and TRBJ2-4; D possibly uses TRBD1 or TRBD2 (5 bases each). The CDR3 sequence is 14 residues long. Germline values: CDR1 SNHLY, CDR2 FYNNEI. V lost 3 bases and J 0 bases, leaving 6 bases between the germline ends. The DNA for the CDR3 is TGTGCCAGCAGTGAGGGGGTAGCCAAAAACATTCAGTACTTC. Translating gives CASSEGVAKNIQYF.

By sample share, this clone is medium-sized. The CDR3: CASSPWTRSHEQYF. CDR3 bases: TGTGCCAGCAGCCCCTGGACTAGAAGTCACGAGCAGTACTTC. The chain carries TRBV11-1 and TRBJ2-7; 7 bases fit TRBD2. V trimming: 5 bases; J trimming: 5 bases; junction bases outside the gene matches: 9. The length of the CDR3 is 14 residues. CDR1 is SGHAT, CDR2 FQDESV, per germline (reference sequence).

The chain uses TRBV10-3 and TRBJ2-4; D remains unclear. The V end lost 0 bases, the J end lost 0 bases, and 9 bases lay between the germline ends. CDR1 ENHRY and CDR2 SYGVKD come from the germline V gene. The CDR3 totals 16 residues. This CDR3 reads CAISESMAVAKNIQYF. The CDR3 DNA reads TGTGCCATCAGTGAGTCGATGGCGGTAGCCAAAAACATTCAGTACTTC.

The rearrangement uses TRBV30 and TRBJ1-4; D remains ambiguous. Germline CDR1 is GTSNPN and CDR2 is SVGIG (reference sequence). The CDR3 extends over 11 amino acids. V shed 8 bases and J shed 8 bases, with 12 bases lying between them. The CDR3 nucleotides are TGTGCCCTACAAAAGGGCGAAAAACTGTTTTTT. Translation gives CALQKGEKLFF.

V and J are TRBV6-6 and TRBJ2-2; possible D gene TRBD1, 6 bases. With 6 bases removed from V and 3 bases from J, the gap between germline ends came to 17 bases. Germline V CDR1 and CDR2: MNHNY, SVGAGI (reference sequence). The CDR3 is 16 amino acids. The CDR3 nucleotides read TGTGCCAGCAGCTCCCTTCTGGGACATCACACCGGGGAGCTGTTTTTT. Protein: CASSSLLGHHTGELFF.

This clone has just one count. V and J are TRBV11-3 and TRBJ2-7; tentatively, D is TRBD1 (6 bases). The V gene's germline CDR1 is SGHNT and CDR2 YENEEA. The CDR3 contains 14 residues. The germline V and J ends were trimmed by 6 bases and 2 bases, with 14 bases remaining between them. CDR3 residues: CASRPTGLTYEQYF. In nucleotides, the CDR3 is TGTGCCAGCAGGCCGACAGGCTTAACCTACGAGCAGTACTTC.

In this sample, this clone turned up a few times. The J gene is TRBJ1-1, the V gene TRBV11-3; D call uncertain. Trimming pared 4 bases from V and 1 base from J, leaving 7 bases between. Looked up from germline, CDR1 is SGHNT and CDR2 is YENEEA. The CDR3 length is 13 residues. The DNA for the CDR3 is TGTGCCAGCAGCTGGAGTCCGAACACTGAAGCTTTCTTT. Protein sequence: CASSWSPNTEAFF.

This chain uses TRBV7-9 with TRBJ2-3; D is uncertain. Trimming stripped 3 bases from V and 2 bases from J, with 0 bases between. The CDR3 is 11 residues long. Per the germline V gene, CDR1 is SEHNR and CDR2 is FQNEAQ (reference sequence). The DNA for the CDR3 is TGTGCCAGCAGCTTCACAGATACGCAGTATTTT. Amino acids: CASSFTDTQYF. The variable domain in full, with the rest retrieved from reference TRBV7-9 and TRBJ2-3, is DTGVSQNPRHKITKRGQNVTFRCDPISEHNRLYWYRQTLGQGPEFLTYFQNEAQLEKSRLLSDRFSAERPKGSFSTLEIQRTEQGDSAMYLCASSFTDTQYFGPGTRLTVL.

The chain has TRBV6-5 and TRBJ1-3, with 7 bases matching TRBD1. Germline values: CDR1 MNHEY, CDR2 SVGAGI. There are 14 residues in the CDR3. After removal of 6 bases from V and 7 bases from J, the junction contained 9 bases not matched to a gene. CDR3 DNA sequence: TGTGCCAGCAGGACAACAGGGGCGCTGAACACCATATATTTT. Translated, it gives CASRTTGALNTIYF.

This clone is termed medium-sized. This sequence joins TRBV6-4 and TRBJ2-1, with 10 bases matching TRBD2. Unmatched junction bases numbered 6, after V lost 5 bases and J lost 2 bases. Per the germline V gene, CDR1 is MRHNA and CDR2 is SNTAGT. The CDR3 has 16 amino acids. The CDR3 bases are TGTGCCAGCAGTCGCTTAGCGGGAGGTCCCTACAATGAGCAGTTCTTC. Residues: CASSRLAGGPYNEQFF.

V gene TRBV6-5 combines with J gene TRBJ1-2, with D unresolved. V shed 0 bases and J shed 4 bases, with 9 bases lying between them. The V gene's germline CDR1 is MNHEY and CDR2 SVGAGI. The CDR3 spans 14 residues. Here the CDR3 reads CASSYSRNSYGYTF. The CDR3 region has the DNA TGTGCCAGCAGTTACTCGCGGAACTCCTATGGCTACACCTTC.

This clone has just one count. The V gene is TRBV4-1, the J gene TRBJ1-5, with no clear D. The CDR3 covers 16 residues. The germline V gene encodes CDR1 MGHRA and CDR2 YSYEKL. V was cut by 1 base and J by 8 bases, with 18 bases left in between. The CDR3 sequence is CASSQGDRRTLEPQHF. Here the CDR3 DNA reads TGCGCCAGCAGCCAAGGGGATAGACGGACGCTTGAGCCCCAGCATTTT.

The chain joins TRBV18 to TRBJ2-3; D is undetermined. The V end was cut by 2 bases, the J end by 4 bases, with 7 bases between. In germline, CDR1 is KGHSH, CDR2 LQKENI. The CDR3 is 13 residues long. CDR3 sequence (DNA): TGTGCCAGCTCACCAGGGATTGCAGATACGCAGTATTTT. This codes for CASSPGIADTQYF.

The V call is TRBV7-9, the J call TRBJ1-1; tentative D call: TRBD1 (6 bases). CDR1 SEHNR and CDR2 FQNEAQ come from the germline V gene (reference sequence). There are 12 residues in the CDR3. With 5 bases removed from V and 7 bases from J, the gap between germline ends came to 11 bases. CDR3 coding DNA: TGTGCCAGCAGCGTAGGACAGTATGAAGCTTTCTTT. Translated: CASSVGQYEAFF. The full variable domain, with the rest looked up from reference TRBV7-9 and TRBJ1-1, is DTGVSQNPRHKITKRGQNVTFRCDPISEHNRLYWYRQTLGQGPEFLTYFQNEAQLEKSRLLSDRFSAERPKGSFSTLEIQRTEQGDSAMYLCASSVGQYEAFFGQGTRLTVV.

The J gene is TRBJ2-3, the V gene TRBV15, with D tentatively TRBD1 or TRBD2 (5 bases each). V dropped 5 bases and J dropped 2 bases, with 14 bases sitting between them. Germline V gene sequence: CDR1 LNHNV, CDR2 YYDKDF (reference sequence). The CDR3 covers 15 residues. CDR3 coding DNA: TGTGCCACCAGCCCCAGGGACCGATACACAGATACGCAGTATTTT. The encoded protein is CATSPRDRYTDTQYF.

The chain carries TRBV11-2 and TRBJ1-1; 9 bases line up with TRBD1. Germline CDR1 and CDR2: SGHAT and FQNNGV. V lost 1 base and J lost 10; bases outside the gene matches: 4. This CDR3 is 13 amino acids long. The CDR3 nucleotides read TGTGCCAGCAGCTTAGCCGGGACAGGGACAGCTTTCTTT. Its translation: CASSLAGTGTAFF.

This clone has just a few counts. V is TRBV30 and J is TRBJ2-3; D call uncertain. Trimming pared 0 bases from V and 4 bases from J, leaving 5 bases between. Germline CDR1 and CDR2: GTSNPN and SVGIG (reference sequence). This CDR3 contains 12 residues. CDR3 protein: CAWSVHPDTQYF. CDR3 nucleotides: TGTGCCTGGAGTGTACATCCAGATACGCAGTATTTT.

This clone was observed a single time. The chain is built from TRBV30 and TRBJ2-4; D not certain. This CDR3 region has 11 residues. The germline CDR1 and CDR2 sequences are GTSNPN and SVGIG (reference sequence). The ends were cut back, 0 bases at V and 7 bases at J, with 4 bases in the middle. CDR3 DNA sequence: TGTGCCTGGAGTGTATCCAACATTCAGTACTTC. Translation: CAWSVSNIQYF. The whole variable domain, remainder taken from reference TRBV30 and TRBJ2-4, is SQTIHQWPATLVQPVGSPLSLECTVEGTSNPNLYWYRQAAGRGLQLLFYSVGIGQISSEVPQNLSASRPQDRQFILSSKKLLLSDSGFYLCAWSVSNIQYFGAGTRLSVL.

The chain carries TRBV7-3 and TRBJ2-1; 10 positions agree with TRBD2. CDR3 size: 16 residues. CDR1 SGHTA and CDR2 FQGTGA come from the germline V gene. J was trimmed by 6 bases and V by 6 bases; bases with no gene match: 11. The CDR3 spells CASSQHTSGAFNEQFF. CDR3 coding DNA: TGTGCCAGCAGTCAACATACTAGCGGGGCTTTCAATGAGCAGTTCTTC.

This chain links TRBV5-4 with TRBJ2-1; 14 bases agree with TRBD2. From germline, CDR1 is SGHNT and CDR2 YYREEE (reference sequence). This CDR3 comprises 16 residues. With 0 bases clipped from V and 6 bases from J, the junction kept 2 bases outside the gene matches. In DNA form, the CDR3 reads TGTGCCAGCAGCTTGGGAGGGACTAGCGGGAGCAATGAGCAGTTCTTC. Its translation is CASSLGGTSGSNEQFF.